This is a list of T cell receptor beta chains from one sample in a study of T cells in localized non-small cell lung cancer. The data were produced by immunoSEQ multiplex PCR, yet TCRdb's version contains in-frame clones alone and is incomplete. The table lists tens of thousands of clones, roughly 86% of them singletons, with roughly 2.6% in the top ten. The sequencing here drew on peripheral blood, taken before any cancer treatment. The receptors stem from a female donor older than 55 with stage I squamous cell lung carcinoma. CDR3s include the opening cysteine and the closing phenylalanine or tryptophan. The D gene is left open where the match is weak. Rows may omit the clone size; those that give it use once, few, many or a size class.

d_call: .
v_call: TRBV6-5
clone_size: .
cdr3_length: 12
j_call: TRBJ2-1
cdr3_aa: CASRSPWNEQFF
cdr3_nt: TGTGCCAGCAGATCCCCGTGGAATGAGCAGTTCTTC

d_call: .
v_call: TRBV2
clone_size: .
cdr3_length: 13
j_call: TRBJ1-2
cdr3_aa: CASGYSRDYGYTF
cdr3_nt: TGTGCCAGCGGTTACAGCCGAGACTATGGCTACACCTTC

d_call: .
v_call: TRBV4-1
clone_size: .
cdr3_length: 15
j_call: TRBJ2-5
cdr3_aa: CASSQPTGSGETQYF
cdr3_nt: TGCGCCAGCAGCCAACCAACCGGTTCCGGGGAGACCCAGTACTTC

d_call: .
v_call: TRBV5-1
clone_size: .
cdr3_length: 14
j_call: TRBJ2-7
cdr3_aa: CASSLEPERTEQYF
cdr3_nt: TGCGCCAGCAGCTTGGAACCAGAGCGGACCGAGCAGTACTTC

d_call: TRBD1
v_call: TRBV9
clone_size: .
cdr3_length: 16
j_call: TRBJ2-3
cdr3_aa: CASSVGGQGHTDTQYF
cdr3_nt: TGTGCCAGCAGCGTAGGTGGACAGGGACACACAGATACGCAGTATTTT

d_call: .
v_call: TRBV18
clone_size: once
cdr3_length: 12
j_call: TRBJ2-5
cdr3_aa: CASSPREETQYF
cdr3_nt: TGTGCCAGCTCACCACGAGAAGAGACCCAGTACTTC

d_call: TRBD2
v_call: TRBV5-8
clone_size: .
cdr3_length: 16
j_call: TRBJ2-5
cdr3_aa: CASSFLASGSWETQYF
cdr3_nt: TGTGCCAGCAGCTTTCTGGCCAGCGGGAGTTGGGAGACCCAGTACTTC

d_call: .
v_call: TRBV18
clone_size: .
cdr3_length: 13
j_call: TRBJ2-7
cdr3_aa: CASSADRSYEQYF
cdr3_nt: TGTGCCAGCTCAGCGGACAGATCCTACGAGCAGTACTTC

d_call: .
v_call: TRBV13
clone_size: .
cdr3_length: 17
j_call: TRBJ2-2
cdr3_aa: CASSLEALASYTGELFF
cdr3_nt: TGTGCCAGCAGCTTAGAGGCCCTAGCGAGTTACACCGGGGAGCTGTTTTTT

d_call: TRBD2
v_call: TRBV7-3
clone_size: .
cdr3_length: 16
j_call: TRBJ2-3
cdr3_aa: CASSSRLAGVMDTQYF
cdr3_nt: TGTGCCAGCAGCTCCCGACTAGCGGGAGTGATGGATACGCAGTATTTT

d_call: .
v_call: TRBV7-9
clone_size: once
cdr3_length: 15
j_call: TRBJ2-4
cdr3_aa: CASSLSGRVGNIQYF
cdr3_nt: TGTGCCAGCAGCTTATCGGGGCGAGTAGGAAACATTCAGTACTTC

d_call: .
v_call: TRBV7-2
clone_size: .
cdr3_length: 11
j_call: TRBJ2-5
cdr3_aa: CASSPRETQYF
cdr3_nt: TGTGCCAGCAGCCCCCGAGAGACCCAGTACTTC

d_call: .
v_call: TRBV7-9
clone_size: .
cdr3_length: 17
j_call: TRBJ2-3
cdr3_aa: CASSLVRDSGFADTQYF
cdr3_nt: TGTGCCAGCAGCTTAGTTAGGGACTCCGGATTTGCAGATACGCAGTATTTT

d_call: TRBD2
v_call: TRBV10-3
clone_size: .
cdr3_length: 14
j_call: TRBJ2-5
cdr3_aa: CAISGGLAGETQYF
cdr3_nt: TGTGCCATCAGTGGAGGACTAGCTGGAGAGACCCAGTACTTC

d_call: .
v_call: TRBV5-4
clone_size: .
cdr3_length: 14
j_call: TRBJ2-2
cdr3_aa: CASSLERVGGELFF
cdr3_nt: TGTGCCAGCAGCTTGGAGAGGGTGGGCGGGGAGCTGTTTTTT

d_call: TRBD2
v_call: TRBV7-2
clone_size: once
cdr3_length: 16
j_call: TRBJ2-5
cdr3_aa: CASSLALVGGPETQYF
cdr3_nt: TGTGCCAGCAGCTTAGCGTTGGTGGGAGGGCCAGAGACCCAGTACTTC

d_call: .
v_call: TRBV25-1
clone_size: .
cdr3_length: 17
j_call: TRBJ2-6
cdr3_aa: CASSDPGAPSGANVLTF
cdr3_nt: TGTGCCAGCAGTGATCCAGGGGCACCTTCTGGGGCCAACGTCCTGACTTTC

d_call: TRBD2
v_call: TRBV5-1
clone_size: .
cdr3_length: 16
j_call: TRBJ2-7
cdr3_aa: CASSLGSRLAGNEQYF
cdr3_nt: TGCGCCAGTTCCCTAGGGTCCCGACTAGCGGGAAACGAGCAGTACTTC

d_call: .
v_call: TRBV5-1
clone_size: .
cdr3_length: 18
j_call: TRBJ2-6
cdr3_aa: CASSLALTTASGANVLTF
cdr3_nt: TGCGCCAGCAGCTTGGCCTTGACGACAGCGTCTGGGGCCAACGTCCTGACTTTC

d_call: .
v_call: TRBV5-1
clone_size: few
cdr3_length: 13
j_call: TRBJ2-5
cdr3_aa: CASSLTYQETQYF
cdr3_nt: TGCGCCAGCAGTCTGACGTACCAAGAGACCCAGTACTTC

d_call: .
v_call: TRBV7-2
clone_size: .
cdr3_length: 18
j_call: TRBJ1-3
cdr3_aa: CASSLERWGLVSGNTIYF
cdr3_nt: TGTGCCAGCAGCTTAGAGAGGTGGGGTTTGGTCTCTGGAAACACCATATATTTT

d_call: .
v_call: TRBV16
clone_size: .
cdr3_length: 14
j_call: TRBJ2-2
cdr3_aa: CASSQFTNTGELFF
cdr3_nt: TGTGCCAGCAGCCAATTCACGAACACCGGGGAGCTGTTTTTT

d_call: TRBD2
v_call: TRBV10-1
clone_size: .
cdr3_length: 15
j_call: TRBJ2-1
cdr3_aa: CASSGTSGRAGEQFF
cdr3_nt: TGCGCCAGCAGTGGGACTAGCGGGAGGGCCGGTGAGCAGTTCTTC

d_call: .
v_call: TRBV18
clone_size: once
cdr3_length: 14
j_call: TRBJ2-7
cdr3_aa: CASSPRPPRYEQYF
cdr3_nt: TGTGCCAGCTCACCAAGGCCTCCTCGGTACGAGCAGTACTTC

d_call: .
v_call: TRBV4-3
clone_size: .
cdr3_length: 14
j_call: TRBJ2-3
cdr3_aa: CASSQAFVADTQYF
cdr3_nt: TGCGCCAGCAGCCAAGCTTTCGTAGCGGATACGCAGTATTTT

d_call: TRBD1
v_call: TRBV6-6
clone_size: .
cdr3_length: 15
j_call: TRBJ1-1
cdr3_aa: CASSYSRQGNTEAFF
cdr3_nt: TGTGCCAGCAGTTACTCACGACAGGGGAACACTGAAGCTTTCTTT

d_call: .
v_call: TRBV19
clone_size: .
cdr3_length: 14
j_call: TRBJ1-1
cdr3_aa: CASSTTGRGTEAFF
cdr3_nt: TGTGCCAGTAGTACCACCGGCAGGGGCACTGAAGCTTTCTTT

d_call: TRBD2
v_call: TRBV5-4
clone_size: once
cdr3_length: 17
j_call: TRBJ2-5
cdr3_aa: CASSLGLAGGLGETQYF
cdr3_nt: TGTGCCAGCAGCTTGGGACTAGCGGGAGGCCTTGGAGAGACCCAGTACTTC

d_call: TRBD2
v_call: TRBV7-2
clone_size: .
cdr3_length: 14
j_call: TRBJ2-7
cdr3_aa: CASSSLAGVSEQYF
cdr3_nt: TGTGCCAGCAGCTCACTAGCGGGAGTAAGCGAGCAGTACTTC

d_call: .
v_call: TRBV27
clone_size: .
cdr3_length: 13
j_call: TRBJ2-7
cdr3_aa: CASLGGTPYEQYF
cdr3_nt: TGTGCCAGTCTGGGGGGTACCCCCTACGAGCAGTACTTC

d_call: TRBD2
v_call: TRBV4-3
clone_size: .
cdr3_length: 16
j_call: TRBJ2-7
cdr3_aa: CASSQDRSSGSYEQYF
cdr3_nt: TGCGCCAGCAGCCAAGATAGGTCTAGCGGGAGTTACGAGCAGTACTTC

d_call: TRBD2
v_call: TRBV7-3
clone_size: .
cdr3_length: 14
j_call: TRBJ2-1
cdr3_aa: CASSPKRGYNEQFF
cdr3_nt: TGTGCCAGCTCCCCAAAGCGGGGGTACAATGAGCAGTTCTTC

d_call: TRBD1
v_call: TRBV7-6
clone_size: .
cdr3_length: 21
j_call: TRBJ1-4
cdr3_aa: CASSLEGASSLAQQYPEKLFF
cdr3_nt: TGTGCCAGCAGCTTAGAGGGGGCATCAAGCCTAGCTCAACAATACCCCGAAAAACTGTTTTTT